The 19 T cell receptor beta chains given below trace back to one sample, sequenced in a study of cytomegalovirus exposure and HLA in healthy donors. PCR involved 60 Vbeta and 13 Jbeta primers. The protocol was immunoSEQ multiplex PCR, while the TCRdb copy is restricted to in-frame clones and leaves out a portion. The data show about 110,000 clones, about 70% seen once. Source material: PBMCs. These receptors were collected from a woman in her forties or fifties in good health and CMV-seropositive.

Only one count was recorded for this clone. The chain recombines TRBV4-2 with TRBJ2-4; 8 bases match TRBD1. In germline, CDR1 is LGHNA, CDR2 YNFKEQ. The CDR3 totals 17 residues. The V segment lost 3 bases and the J segment 3 bases; nucleotides outside the gene matches: 10. This CDR3 reads CASSQPQGAGGKNIQYF. CDR3 coding DNA: TGTGCCAGCAGCCAGCCGCAGGGGGCTGGGGGCAAAAACATTCAGTACTTC.

V usage is TRBV11-2 and J usage is TRBJ1-2; D gene ambiguous. Trimming removed 5 bases from V and 3 bases from J, with 19 bases in between. The length of the CDR3 is 16 residues. Germline V gene sequence: CDR1 SGHAT, CDR2 FQNNGV. The CDR3 DNA is TGTGCCAGCAGCCCAAGGAGAGGGAAGGAGGACTATGGCTACACCTTC. Translation gives CASSPRRGKEDYGYTF.

This chain uses TRBV7-9 with TRBJ1-6; TRBD1 matches at 9 bases. CDR1 and CDR2 (germline): SEHNR, FQNEAQ (reference sequence). Trimming took 1 base from V and 10 from J; bases not matched to a gene: 2. The CDR3 sequence is 14 residues long. In nucleotides, the CDR3 is TGTGCCAGCAGCTTAGACAGGGGGCGATCACCCCTCCACTTT. Translated: CASSLDRGRSPLHF.

V is TRBV9 and J is TRBJ1-5, with 7 bases that match TRBD1. Germline trimming cut 4 bases from V and 5 bases from J; bases unmatched to any gene: 6. There are 14 residues in the CDR3. Per the germline V gene, CDR1 is SGDLS and CDR2 is YYNGEE. CDR3 DNA: TGTGCCAGCAGCATGACAGGGTCGTATCAGCCCCAGCATTTT. Its protein is CASSMTGSYQPQHF.

This rearrangement joins TRBV6-6 to TRBJ2-7, with D hard to call. The CDR3 totals 15 residues. The germline CDR1 and CDR2 sequences are MNHNY and SVGAGI (reference sequence). Trimming removed 7 bases at V and 1 base at J, with 17 bases between. Written as DNA, the CDR3 is TGTGCCAGCACCTTCTTACGAGGCCAGTCCTACGAGCAGTACTTC. This translates into CASTFLRGQSYEQYF.

V is TRBV5-1 and J is TRBJ1-6, with 7 positions matching TRBD1. Germline assignment: CDR1 SGHRS and CDR2 YFSETQ. Losses at the gene ends were 4 bases for V and 7 bases for J; bases not matched to a gene: 5. The CDR3 is 14 amino acids. DNA for the CDR3: TGCGCCAGCAGCACGACAGGGCCAAATTCACCCCTCCACTTT. The encoded protein is CASSTTGPNSPLHF.

The gene calls are TRBV6-5 and TRBJ2-5, with 7 bases fitting TRBD1. In germline, CDR1 is MNHEY, CDR2 SVGAGI. Trimming took 5 bases from V and 4 from J; bases not matched to a gene: 10. This CDR3 is 15 amino acids long. CDR3 DNA: TGTGCCAGCAGTGCCCTACAGGGGAGTGGAGAGACCCAGTACTTC. Protein product: CASSALQGSGETQYF.

V and J are TRBV6-5 and TRBJ1-1, with a possible D match to TRBD1 (6 bases). V lost 6 bases, J lost 5 bases, and 13 bases lay in between. The CDR3 sequence is 13 residues long. Germline CDR1 reads MNHEY; CDR2 reads SVGAGI. The CDR3 DNA reads TGTGCCAGCAGCCGAGGGGGGGGGACTGAAGCTTTCTTT. Amino acids: CASSRGGGTEAFF.

The count of this clone is one. This chain joins TRBV5-1 and TRBJ1-4; perhaps TRBD1 as D (6 bases). The germline V gene encodes CDR1 SGHRS and CDR2 YFSETQ. The CDR3 length is 14 residues. Trimming stripped 3 bases from V and 7 bases from J, with 13 bases between. CDR3 loop: CASSSTGWGEKLFF. Written as DNA, the CDR3 is TGCGCCAGCAGCTCCACAGGGTGGGGTGAAAAACTGTTTTTT.

This sequence joins TRBV7-9 and TRBJ1-5, with 8 bases fitting TRBD1. V was pared by 5 bases and J by 2 bases, with 8 bases of the junction left unmatched. Germline-derived CDR1 and CDR2 are SEHNR and FQNEAQ (reference sequence). The CDR3 sequence is 16 residues long. The CDR3 bases are TGTGCCAGCAGCGCACCCACGACAGGGGGCAATCAGCCCCAGCATTTT. Protein: CASSAPTTGGNQPQHF. Based on the CDR3 plus reference TRBV7-9 and TRBJ1-5, the full variable domain is DTGVSQNPRHKITKRGQNVTFRCDPISEHNRLYWYRQTLGQGPEFLTYFQNEAQLEKSRLLSDRFSAERPKGSFSTLEIQRTEQGDSAMYLCASSAPTTGGNQPQHFGDGTRLSIL.

The CDR3 region has the DNA TGTGCCACCAGCTCACGGACAGGGATGAACACTGAAGCTTTCTTT. As protein: CATSSRTGMNTEAFF. J is TRBJ1-1 and V is TRBV15; 8 bases align to TRBD1. J was trimmed by 0 bases and V by 5 bases; bases with no gene match: 5. The CDR3 spans 15 residues. The V gene's germline CDR1 is LNHNV and CDR2 YYDKDF (reference sequence).

Remarks on this clone: One junction end does not reproduce the germline sequence, and a read error may be involved. This chain links TRBV7-9 with TRBJ1-2; 7 bases map to TRBD1. In germline, CDR1 is SEHNR, CDR2 FQNEAQ (reference sequence). The CDR3 is made up of 14 amino acids. CDR3 in DNA: TGTTCCAGCAGCTTAGATCCAGGGGGTCATGGCTACACCTTC. This codes for CSSSLDPGGHGYTF.

This chain uses TRBV6-1 with TRBJ2-7, with 10 positions matching TRBD2. The CDR3 is made up of 16 amino acids. Germline CDR1 reads MNHNS; CDR2 reads SASEGT. Trimming took 1 base from V and 3 from J; bases not matched to a gene: 6. CDR3 bases: TGTGCCAGCAGTGAAGGGTATAGCGGGGGGTTCTACGAGCAGTACTTC. Translation: CASSEGYSGGFYEQYF.

The genes are TRBV6-5 and TRBJ1-1; no clear D gene. The CDR3 totals 13 residues. V was cut by 5 bases and J by 13 bases, with 20 bases left in between. Germline CDR1 is MNHEY and CDR2 is SVGAGI. The CDR3 spells CASSVRRERECFF. For the CDR3, the DNA is TGTGCCAGCAGTGTCCGGCGGGAACGGGAGTGTTTCTTT.

This chain connects TRBV7-9 to TRBJ2-5; D may be TRBD1 (6 bases). Germline CDR1 is SEHNR and CDR2 is FQNEAQ (reference sequence). The CDR3 consists of 15 residues. The V end was cut by 5 bases, the J end by 0 bases, with 13 bases between. CDR3 nucleotides: TGTGCCAGCAGCGGACCACAGGGTTACCAAGAGACCCAGTACTTC. Amino acids: CASSGPQGYQETQYF.

V is TRBV5-6 and J is TRBJ1-1; perhaps TRBD1 as D (5 bases). Germline values: CDR1 SGHDT, CDR2 YYEEEE. This CDR3 has 13 amino acids. V shed 3 bases and J shed 2 bases, with 8 bases lying between them. CDR3 protein: CASSYTGNTEAFF. CDR3 in DNA: TGTGCCAGCAGCTACACAGGAAACACTGAAGCTTTCTTT.

The chain links TRBV27 to TRBJ2-7; the D is unclear. The CDR3 has 14 amino acids. Per germline, CDR1 MNHEY and CDR2 SMNVEV (reference sequence). The ends were cut back, 3 bases at V and 4 bases at J, with 13 bases in the middle. CDR3 in DNA: TGTGCCAGCAGTTTCCGAAGCCTCACGTACGAGCAGTACTTC. This codes for CASSFRSLTYEQYF.

The rearrangement uses TRBV19 and TRBJ1-5; D might be TRBD1 (6 bases). CDR1 and CDR2 (germline): LNHDA, SQIVND (reference sequence). The CDR3 sequence is 12 residues long. V lost 6 bases, J lost 10 bases, and 13 bases lay in between. The CDR3, as DNA: TGTGCCAGTAGGGGGGCGAAGGGACCCCAGCATTTT. This encodes CASRGAKGPQHF.

This chain uses TRBV7-3 with TRBJ1-1; tentatively, D is TRBD1 (6 bases). V lost 5 bases and J 3 bases, leaving 10 bases between the germline ends. This CDR3 is 13 amino acids long. Germline V CDR1 and CDR2: SGHTA, FQGTGA. The CDR3 protein is CASSTQGDTEAFF. The CDR3 nucleotides read TGTGCCAGCAGCACACAGGGAGACACTGAAGCTTTCTTT.